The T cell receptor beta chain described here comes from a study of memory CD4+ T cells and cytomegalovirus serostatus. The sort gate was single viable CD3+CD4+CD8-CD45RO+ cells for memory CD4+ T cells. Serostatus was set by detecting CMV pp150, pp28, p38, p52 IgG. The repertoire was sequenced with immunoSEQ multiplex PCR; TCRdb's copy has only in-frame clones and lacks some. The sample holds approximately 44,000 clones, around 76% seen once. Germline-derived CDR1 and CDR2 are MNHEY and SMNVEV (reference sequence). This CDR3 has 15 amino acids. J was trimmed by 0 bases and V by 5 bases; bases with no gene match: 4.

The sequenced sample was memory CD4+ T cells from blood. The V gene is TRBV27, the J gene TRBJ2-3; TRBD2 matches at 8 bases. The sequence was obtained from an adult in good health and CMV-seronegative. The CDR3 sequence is CASSPGGGSTDTQYF. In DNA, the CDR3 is TGTGCCAGCAGTCCCGGGGGGGGGAGCACAGATACGCAGTATTTT.